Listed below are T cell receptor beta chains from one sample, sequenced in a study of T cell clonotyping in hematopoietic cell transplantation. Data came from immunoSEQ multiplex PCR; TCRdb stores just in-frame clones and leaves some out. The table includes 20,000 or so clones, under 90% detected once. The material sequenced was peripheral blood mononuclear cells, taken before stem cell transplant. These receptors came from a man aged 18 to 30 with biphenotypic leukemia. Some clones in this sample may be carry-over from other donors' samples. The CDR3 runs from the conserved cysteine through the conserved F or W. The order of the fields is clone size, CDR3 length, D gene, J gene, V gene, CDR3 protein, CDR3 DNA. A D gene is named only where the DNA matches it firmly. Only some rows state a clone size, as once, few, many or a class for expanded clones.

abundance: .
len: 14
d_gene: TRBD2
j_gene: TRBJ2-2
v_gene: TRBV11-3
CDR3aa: CASRTSGGTGELFF
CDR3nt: TGTGCCAGCCGGACTAGCGGGGGCACCGGGGAGCTGTTTTTT

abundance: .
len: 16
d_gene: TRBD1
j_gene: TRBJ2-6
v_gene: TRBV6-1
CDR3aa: CASSGTGGSGANVLTF
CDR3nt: TGTGCCAGCAGTGGGACAGGGGGCTCTGGGGCCAACGTCCTGACTTTC

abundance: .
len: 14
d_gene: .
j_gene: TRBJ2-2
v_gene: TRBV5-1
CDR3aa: CASSFGEITGELFF
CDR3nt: TGCGCCAGCAGCTTTGGGGAAATCACCGGGGAGCTGTTTTTT

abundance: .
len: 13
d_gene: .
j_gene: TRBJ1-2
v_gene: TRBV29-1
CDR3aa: CSVEGEEDDGYTF
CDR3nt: TGCAGCGTTGAAGGCGAGGAGGATGATGGCTACACCTTC

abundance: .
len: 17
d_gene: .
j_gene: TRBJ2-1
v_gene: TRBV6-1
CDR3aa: CASSEQPSGNSADEQFF
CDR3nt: TGTGCCAGCAGTGAACAGCCGTCGGGGAACAGTGCCGATGAGCAGTTCTTC

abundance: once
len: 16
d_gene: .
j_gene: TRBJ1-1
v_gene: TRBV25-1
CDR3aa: CASSELSGQGNTEAFF
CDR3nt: TGTGCCAGCAGTGAATTATCGGGGCAGGGGAACACTGAAGCTTTCTTT

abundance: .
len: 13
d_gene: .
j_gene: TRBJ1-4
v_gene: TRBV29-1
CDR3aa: CSVTHQGTEKLFF
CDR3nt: TGCAGCGTGACCCACCAAGGGACCGAAAAACTGTTTTTT

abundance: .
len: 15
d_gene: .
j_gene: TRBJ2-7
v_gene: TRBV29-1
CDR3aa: CSVKKPAGGPSEQYF
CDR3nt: TGCAGCGTCAAAAAGCCGGCCGGGGGCCCCAGTGAGCAGTACTTC

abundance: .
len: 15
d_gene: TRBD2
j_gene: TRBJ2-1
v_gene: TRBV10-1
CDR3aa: CASSDSTSGLNEQFF
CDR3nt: TGCGCCAGCAGTGATTCGACTAGCGGGCTCAATGAGCAGTTCTTC

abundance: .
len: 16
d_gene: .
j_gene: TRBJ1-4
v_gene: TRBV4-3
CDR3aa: CASSQDKGTLNEKLFF
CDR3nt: TGCGCCAGCAGCCAAGATAAGGGGACCCTTAATGAAAAACTGTTTTTT

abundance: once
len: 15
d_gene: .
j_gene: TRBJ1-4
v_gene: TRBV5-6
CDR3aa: CASSLFTEPDEKLFF
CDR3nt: TGTGCCAGCAGCCTTTTTACCGAACCGGATGAAAAACTGTTTTTT

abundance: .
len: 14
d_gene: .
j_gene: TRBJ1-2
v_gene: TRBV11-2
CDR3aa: CASSLGKNIGGYTF
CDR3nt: TGTGCCAGCAGCTTAGGGAAGAATATAGGCGGCTACACCTTC

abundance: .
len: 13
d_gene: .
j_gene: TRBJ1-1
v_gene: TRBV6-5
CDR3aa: CASRPGPHTEAFF
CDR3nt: TGTGCCAGCAGACCGGGACCCCACACTGAAGCTTTCTTT

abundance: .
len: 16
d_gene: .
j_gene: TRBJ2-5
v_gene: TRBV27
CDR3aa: CASSSEGGGALETQYF
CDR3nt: TGTGCCAGCAGCTCCGAGGGAGGGGGCGCGTTGGAGACCCAGTACTTC

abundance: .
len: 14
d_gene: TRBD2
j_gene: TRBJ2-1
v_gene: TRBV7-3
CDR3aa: CASSSGTSNSEQFF
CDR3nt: TGTGCCAGCAGCTCCGGGACTAGTAATAGTGAGCAGTTCTTC

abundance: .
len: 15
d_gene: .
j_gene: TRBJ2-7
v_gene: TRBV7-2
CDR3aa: CASSPGLAEVYEQYF
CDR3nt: TGTGCCAGCAGCCCCGGGTTGGCGGAAGTTTACGAGCAGTACTTC

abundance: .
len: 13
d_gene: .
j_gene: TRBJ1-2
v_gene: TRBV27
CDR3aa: CASRSGNNYGYTF
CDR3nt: TGTGCCAGCAGATCGGGGAATAACTATGGCTACACCTTC

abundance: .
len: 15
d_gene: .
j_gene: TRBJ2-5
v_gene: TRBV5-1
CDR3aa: CASSLESSGAETQYF
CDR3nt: TGCGCCAGCAGCTTGGAGTCCTCGGGGGCAGAGACCCAGTACTTC

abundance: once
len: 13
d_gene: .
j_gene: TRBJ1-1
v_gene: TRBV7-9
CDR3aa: CASSSRPHTEAFF
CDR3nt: TGTGCCAGCAGCTCGAGACCGCACACTGAAGCTTTCTTT

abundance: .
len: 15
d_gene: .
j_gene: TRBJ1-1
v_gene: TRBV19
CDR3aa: CASSIAFDRRTEAFF
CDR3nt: TGTGCCAGTAGTATAGCCTTTGACAGGCGCACTGAAGCTTTCTTT

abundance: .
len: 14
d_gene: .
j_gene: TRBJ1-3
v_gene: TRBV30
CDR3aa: CAWNPQGSGNTIYF
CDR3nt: TGTGCCTGGAATCCCCAGGGATCCGGAAACACCATATATTTT

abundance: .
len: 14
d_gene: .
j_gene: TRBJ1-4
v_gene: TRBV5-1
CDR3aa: CASSLGTHGEKLFF
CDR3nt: TGCGCCAGCAGCTTGGGGACGCACGGTGAAAAACTGTTTTTT

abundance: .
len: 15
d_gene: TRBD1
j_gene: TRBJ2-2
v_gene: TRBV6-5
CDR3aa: CASTRDRDFTGELFF
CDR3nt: TGTGCCAGCACTCGGGACAGGGATTTCACCGGGGAGCTGTTTTTT

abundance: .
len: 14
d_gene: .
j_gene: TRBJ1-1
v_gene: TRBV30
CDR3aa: CAWSRAVGNTEAFF
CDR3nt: TGTGCCTGGAGTAGGGCAGTGGGCAACACTGAAGCTTTCTTT

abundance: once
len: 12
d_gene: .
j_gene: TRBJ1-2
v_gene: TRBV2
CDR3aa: CVAGSTNYGYTF
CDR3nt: TGTGTCGCAGGGTCTACTAACTATGGCTACACCTTC

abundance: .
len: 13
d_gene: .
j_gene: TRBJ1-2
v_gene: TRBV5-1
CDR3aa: CASSYRDKGGYTF
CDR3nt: TGCGCCAGCAGCTACCGGGACAAGGGCGGCTACACCTTC

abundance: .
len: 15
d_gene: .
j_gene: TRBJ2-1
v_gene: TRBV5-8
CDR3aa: CASSLGQPHYNEQFF
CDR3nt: TGTGCCAGCAGCCTTGGACAGCCACACTACAATGAGCAGTTCTTC

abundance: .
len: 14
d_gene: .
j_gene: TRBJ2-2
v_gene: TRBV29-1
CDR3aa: CSAGGGGNTGELFF
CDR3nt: TGCAGCGCTGGGGGAGGGGGGAACACCGGGGAGCTGTTTTTT

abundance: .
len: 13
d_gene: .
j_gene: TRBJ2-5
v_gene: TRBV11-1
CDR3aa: CASSHGGQETQYF
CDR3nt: TGTGCCAGCAGCCATGGGGGGCAAGAGACCCAGTACTTC

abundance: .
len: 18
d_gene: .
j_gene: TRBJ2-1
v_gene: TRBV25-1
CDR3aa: CASSRLDTRVGVYNEQFF
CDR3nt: TGTGCCAGCAGCCGATTGGATACTAGAGTCGGCGTTTACAATGAGCAGTTCTTC

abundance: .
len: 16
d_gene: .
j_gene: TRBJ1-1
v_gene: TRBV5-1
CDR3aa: CASSYRTDSRDTEAFF
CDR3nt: TGCGCCAGCAGCTATAGGACCGACTCCCGGGACACTGAAGCTTTCTTT

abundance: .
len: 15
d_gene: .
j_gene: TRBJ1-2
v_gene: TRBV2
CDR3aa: CASSRDPGMVYGYTF
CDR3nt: TGTGCCAGCAGCCGGGACCCGGGAATGGTCTATGGCTACACCTTC

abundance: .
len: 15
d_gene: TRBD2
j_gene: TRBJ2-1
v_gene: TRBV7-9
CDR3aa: CASSNGLALNNEQFF
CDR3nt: TGTGCCAGCAGCAACGGACTAGCCTTAAACAATGAGCAGTTCTTC

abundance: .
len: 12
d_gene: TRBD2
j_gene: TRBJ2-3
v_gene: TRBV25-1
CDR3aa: CASSAWTSGTYF
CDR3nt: TGTGCCAGCAGTGCTTGGACTAGCGGGACCTATTTT

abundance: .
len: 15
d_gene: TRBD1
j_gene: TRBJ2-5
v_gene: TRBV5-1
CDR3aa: CASSKGQGAWETQYF
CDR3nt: TGCGCCAGCAGCAAAGGACAGGGGGCGTGGGAGACCCAGTACTTC

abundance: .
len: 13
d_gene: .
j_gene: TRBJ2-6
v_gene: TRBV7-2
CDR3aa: CASSLLGANVLTF
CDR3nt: TGTGCCAGCAGCTTGTTAGGGGCCAACGTCCTGACTTTC

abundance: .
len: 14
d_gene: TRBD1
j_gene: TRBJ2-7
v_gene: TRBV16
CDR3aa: CASSHGRGLGEQYF
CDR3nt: TGTGCCAGCAGCCATGGCAGGGGGCTAGGGGAGCAGTACTTC

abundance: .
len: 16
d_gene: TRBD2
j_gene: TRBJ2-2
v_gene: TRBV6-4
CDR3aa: CASSDSAGGNTGELFF
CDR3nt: TGTGCCAGCAGTGACTCAGCGGGAGGGAACACCGGGGAGCTGTTTTTT

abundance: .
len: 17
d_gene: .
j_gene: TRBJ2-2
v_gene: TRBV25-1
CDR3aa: CASSGLRTVKGTGELFF
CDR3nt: TGTGCCAGCAGTGGATTGAGAACAGTGAAGGGAACCGGGGAGCTGTTTTTT

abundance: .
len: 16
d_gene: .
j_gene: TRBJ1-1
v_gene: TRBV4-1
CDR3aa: CASSRGPLRMNTEAFF
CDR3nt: TGCGCCAGCAGCCGAGGACCCCTCCGCATGAACACTGAAGCTTTCTTT

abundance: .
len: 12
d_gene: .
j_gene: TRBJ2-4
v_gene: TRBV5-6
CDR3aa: CASSLGLDIQYF
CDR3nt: TGTGCCAGCAGCCTGGGGTTGGACATTCAGTACTTC

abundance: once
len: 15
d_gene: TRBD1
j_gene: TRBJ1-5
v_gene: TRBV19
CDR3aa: CATSDRGIGNQPQHF
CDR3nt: TGTGCCACCTCAGACAGGGGTATAGGCAATCAGCCCCAGCATTTT

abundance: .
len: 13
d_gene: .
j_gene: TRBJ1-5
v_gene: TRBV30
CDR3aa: CAWSGASNQPQHF
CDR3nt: TGTGCCTGGAGTGGGGCAAGCAATCAGCCCCAGCATTTT

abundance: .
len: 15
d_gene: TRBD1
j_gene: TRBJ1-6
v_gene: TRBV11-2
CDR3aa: CASSLVGQGYTPLHF
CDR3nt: TGTGCCAGCAGCTTAGTCGGACAGGGTTATACACCCCTCCACTTT

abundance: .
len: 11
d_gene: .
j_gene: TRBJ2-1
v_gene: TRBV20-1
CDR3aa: CSSVDYNEQFF
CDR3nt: TGCAGTTCCGTGGATTACAATGAGCAGTTCTTC

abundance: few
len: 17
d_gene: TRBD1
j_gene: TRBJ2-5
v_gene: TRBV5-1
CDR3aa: CASSLNTPGQGGETQYF
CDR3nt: TGCGCCAGCAGCTTGAATACCCCGGGACAGGGGGGGGAGACCCAGTACTTC

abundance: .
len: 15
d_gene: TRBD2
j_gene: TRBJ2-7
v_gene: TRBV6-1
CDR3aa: CASSEEGGRAYEQYF
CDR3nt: TGTGCCAGCAGTGAAGAGGGCGGGAGAGCATACGAGCAGTACTTC

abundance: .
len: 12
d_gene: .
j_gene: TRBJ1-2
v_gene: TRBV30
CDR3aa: CAWMSGNYGYTF
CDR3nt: TGTGCCTGGATGTCTGGAAACTATGGCTACACCTTC

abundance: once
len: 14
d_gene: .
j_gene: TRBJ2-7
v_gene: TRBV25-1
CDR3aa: CASTTGTSSYEQYF
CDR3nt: TGTGCCAGTACCACCGGGACATCTTCCTACGAGCAGTACTTC

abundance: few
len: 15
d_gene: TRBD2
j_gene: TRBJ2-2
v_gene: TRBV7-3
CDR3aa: CASSPTSGGTGELFF
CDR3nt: TGTGCCAGCAGCCCGACTAGCGGGGGGACCGGGGAGCTGTTTTTT

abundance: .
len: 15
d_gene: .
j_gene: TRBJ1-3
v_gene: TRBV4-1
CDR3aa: CASSQGRRAGNTIYF
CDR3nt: TGCGCCAGCAGCCAAGGGAGACGGGCTGGAAACACCATATATTTT

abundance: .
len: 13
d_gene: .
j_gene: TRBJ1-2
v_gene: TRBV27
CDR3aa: CASSLRQGIFYTF
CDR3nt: TGTGCCAGCAGTTTGAGGCAGGGGATATTCTACACCTTC